These 11 T cell receptor beta chains share one sample of origin, sequenced in a study of cytomegalovirus exposure and HLA in healthy donors. The PCR was carried out with 60 Vbeta primers and 13 Jbeta primers. Clones were sequenced by immunoSEQ multiplex PCR, and TCRdb holds only the in-frame ones, with some missing. The repertoire shows more than 45,000 clones; the top ten hold 17%. The sample consisted of PBMCs. The receptors here all came from a male donor in good health and CMV-seronegative.

The V gene is TRBV5-1, the J gene TRBJ1-2; 8 bases are shared with TRBD1. J was trimmed by 4 bases and V by 4 bases; bases with no gene match: 6. Looked up from germline, CDR1 is SGHRS and CDR2 is YFSETQ. The length of the CDR3 is 14 residues. The CDR3 loop reads CASSVTGEGYGYTF. The CDR3 coding sequence is TGCGCCAGCAGCGTGACAGGGGAGGGCTATGGCTACACCTTC.

The chain combines TRBV4-1 with TRBJ2-2; a possible D gene is TRBD1 (5 bases). Germline CDR1 MGHRA, CDR2 YSYEKL. The CDR3 length is 17 residues. V was pared by 5 bases and J by 1 base, with 17 bases between. In DNA, the CDR3 is TGCGCCAGCAGCGGAGTGGTAGGGGCTCAGAACACCGGGGAGCTGTTTTTT. The encoded protein is CASSGVVGAQNTGELFF.

The CDR3 coding sequence is TGTGCCAGCTCACCACCGATTCACCAGGGGTTCAATGAGCAGTTCTTC. Protein sequence: CASSPPIHQGFNEQFF. The chain has TRBV18 and TRBJ2-1; TRBD1 might be the D (6 bases). There are 16 residues in the CDR3. Trimming took off 0 bases at V and 6 bases at J, with 15 bases between the two ends. The germline V gene has CDR1 KGHSH and CDR2 LQKENI.

The chain joins TRBV5-4 to TRBJ1-1, with TRBD1 as a possible D gene (5 bases). This CDR3 spans 15 amino acids. Germline-derived CDR1 and CDR2 are SGHNT and YYREEE (reference sequence). Trimming pared 1 base from V and 0 bases from J, leaving 10 bases between. Here the CDR3 reads CASSLRGSLNTEAFF. CDR3 in DNA: TGTGCCAGCAGCTTGAGGGGCAGCCTGAACACTGAAGCTTTCTTT.

The chain is built from TRBV5-1 and TRBJ2-1; 15 bases line up with TRBD2. The CDR3 totals 17 residues. Germline-derived CDR1 and CDR2 are SGHRS and YFSETQ. Trimming took 2 bases from V and 7 from J; bases not matched to a gene: 7. Here the CDR3 reads CASSFGLAGGPENEQFF. The DNA of the CDR3 is TGCGCCAGCAGCTTCGGACTAGCGGGGGGGCCAGAGAATGAGCAGTTCTTC. The complete variable domain, with remaining parts taken from reference TRBV5-1 and TRBJ2-1, reads KAGVTQTPRYLIKTRGQQVTLSCSPISGHRSVSWYQQTPGQGLQFLFEYFSETQRNKGNFPGRFSGRQFSNSRSEMNVSTLELGDSALYLCASSFGLAGGPENEQFFGPGTRLTVL.

Concerning this clone: Sequence at one end of the junction differs from germline and may be a read error. The rearrangement uses TRBV28 and TRBJ2-5; 10 bases are shared with TRBD2. The CDR3 loop spans 14 amino acids. Germline V lookup: CDR1 MDHEN, CDR2 SYDVKM. The CDR3 coding sequence is TGTGCCAGCACCTCCGGACTAGCGGTCCCTACCCCGGACTTC. It is translated as CASTSGLAVPTPDF. The entire variable domain, with the rest obtained from reference TRBV28 and TRBJ2-5, is as follows: DVKVTQSSRYLVKRTGEKVFLECVQDMDHENMFWYRQDPGLGLRLIYFSYDVKMKEKGDIPEGYSVSREKKERFSLILESASTNQTSMYLCASTSGLAVPTPDFGPGTRLLVL.

The V call is TRBV14, the J call TRBJ1-2; a weak D match, TRBD1 (6 bases). This CDR3 contains 16 residues. Trimming shortened V by 5 bases and J by 0 bases, and 16 bases separated the two germline ends. Germline loops: CDR1 SGHDN, CDR2 FVKESK. In DNA, the CDR3 is TGTGCCAGCAGCGGCCCGACAGGATCCGCTAACTATGGCTACACCTTC. Translating it yields CASSGPTGSANYGYTF.

This rearrangement joins TRBV29-1 to TRBJ1-1; D unresolved. There are 13 residues in the CDR3. Trimming removed 5 bases from V and 1 base from J, with 11 bases in between. CDR1 SQVTM and CDR2 ANQGSEA come from the germline V gene. In DNA form, the CDR3 reads TGCAGCGTTCCCCAACTCGGGAACACTGAAGCTTTCTTT. It yields the protein CSVPQLGNTEAFF.

J is TRBJ2-3 and V is TRBV29-1, with 7 bases identical to TRBD2. The CDR3 runs 16 residues. Germline trimming cut 5 bases from V and 4 bases from J; bases unmatched to any gene: 15. Germline loops: CDR1 SQVTM, CDR2 ANQGSEA. CDR3 sequence reads: CSVRPPWTRVADTQYF. The CDR3 nucleotides are TGCAGCGTTCGGCCCCCGTGGACTAGAGTTGCAGATACGCAGTATTTT.

On this clone: The identical CDR3 is also encoded by other nucleotide sequences in the sample. The chain couples TRBV6-5 to TRBJ2-7; 8 bases fit TRBD2. CDR3 length: 14 amino acids. Germline V lookup: CDR1 MNHEY, CDR2 SVGAGI. The J segment lost 4 bases and the V segment lost 2 bases, leaving 4 bases of the junction unmatched. CDR3 sequence reads: CASSYGTSGYEQYF. CDR3 DNA sequence: TGTGCCAGCAGTTACGGGACTAGTGGGTACGAGCAGTACTTC.

V gene TRBV11-3 combines with J gene TRBJ2-2, with TRBD2 as a possible D gene (5 bases). The ends were cut back, 1 base at V and 6 bases at J, with 9 bases in the middle. CDR1 SGHNT and CDR2 YENEEA come from the germline V gene. The CDR3 totals 14 residues. The CDR3 nucleotides read TGTGCCAGCAGCTTAGGAGGGAGTGCCGGGGAGCTGTTTTTT. Translating gives CASSLGGSAGELFF.